The 15 T cell receptor beta chains below come from one sample, sequenced in a study of identical twins. TCRdb itself ran the 5' RACE reads through MiXCR, one entry per CDR3 protein. The repertoire includes fewer than 900,000 distinct CDR3 sequences, 20% to 25% of them detected once, and approximately 4.3% sits in the top ten. A further study also used this sample, focusing on T cells expressing NK-cell markers.

Sample: PBMCs. All receptors derive from a woman between 18 and 30 years old in good health.

This clonotype has at least ten counts. CDR3: CASSPYRGEQYF. CDR3 nucleotide sequence: TGTGCCAGCAGTCCATACAGGGGCGAGCAGTACTTC. The V and J genes are TRBV12-3 or TRBV12-4 and TRBJ2-7, with 7 bases identical to TRBD1. The CDR3 spans 12 residues. Trimming cost V 5 bases and J 6 bases; bases outside gene matches: 4.

The chain combines TRBV7-2 with TRBJ2-2, with D unclear. The germline CDR1 and CDR2 sequences are SGHTA and FQGNSA. V lost 4 bases to trimming and J lost 6 bases, with 9 bases between them. This CDR3 is 13 amino acids long. CDR3 nucleotides: TGTGCCAGCAGCTCCCCCGACTCCGGGGAGCTGTTTTTT. It encodes CASSSPDSGELFF.

This clonotype has just a few counts. This chain joins TRBV5-1 and TRBJ1-1; no definite D call. Per germline, CDR1 SGHRS and CDR2 YFSETQ. The CDR3 runs 14 residues. Trimming removed 0 bases from V and 1 base from J, with 7 bases in between. The CDR3 spells CASSLGLGNTEAFF. CDR3 DNA: TGCGCCAGCAGCTTGGGGTTGGGGAACACTGAAGCTTTCTTT. Full variable domain (missing parts from reference TRBV5-1 and TRBJ1-1): KAGVTQTPRYLIKTRGQQVTLSCSPISGHRSVSWYQQTPGQGLQFLFEYFSETQRNKGNFPGRFSGRQFSNSRSEMNVSTLELGDSALYLCASSLGLGNTEAFFGQGTRLTVV.

This clonotype was picked up one time. The chain combines TRBV10-1 with TRBJ2-1, with TRBD2 matching over 7 bases. The CDR3 is 16 amino acids. Germline CDR1 is WNHNN and CDR2 is SYGVQD (reference sequence). V trimming: 0 bases; J trimming: 6 bases; junction bases outside the gene matches: 8. As DNA, the CDR3 is TGCGCCAGCAGTGAGTCGATGGCTAGCGGTCTCAATGAGCAGTTCTTC. Translation gives CASSESMASGLNEQFF.

The rearrangement uses TRBV7-9 and TRBJ1-3; TRBD1 matches at 7 bases. Germline-derived CDR1 and CDR2 are SEHNR and FQNEAQ (reference sequence). The CDR3 is 14 residues long. J lost 8 bases, V lost 3 bases, and 7 bases had no gene match. The DNA for the CDR3 is TGTGCCAGCAGCTTGGGGACAGCGTCGGACACCATATATTTT. This encodes CASSLGTASDTIYF.

This clonotype was counted many times. This rearrangement joins TRBV9 to TRBJ2-2, with 7 bases lining up with TRBD2. The V gene end was trimmed by 3 bases and the J gene end by 9 bases; junction bases not matched to a gene: 8. The CDR3 covers 14 residues. The V gene's germline CDR1 is SGDLS and CDR2 YYNGEE. This CDR3 reads CASSEGTNPWELFF. DNA of the CDR3: TGTGCCAGCAGCGAGGGGACTAATCCCTGGGAGCTGTTTTTT.

This chain connects TRBV7-2 to TRBJ2-3, with 12 bases aligning to TRBD2. The CDR3 is 17 residues long. Germline V CDR1 and CDR2: SGHTA, FQGNSA. With V trimmed by 6 bases and J by 4 bases, 11 bases remained unmatched. DNA for the CDR3: TGTGCCAGCAGGAGGACTAGCGGGACAAGAGGGGCAGATACGCAGTATTTT. This codes for CASRRTSGTRGADTQYF.

This clonotype was seen at least ten times. J is TRBJ2-7 and V is TRBV6-1; D uncertain. Germline V gene sequence: CDR1 MNHNS, CDR2 SASEGT. CDR3 length equals 14 residues. With 10 bases removed from V and 2 bases from J, the gap between germline ends came to 18 bases. CDR3 nucleotide sequence: TGTGCCACACGTAGGGATCCCCAAACCTACGAGCAGTACTTC. Translating gives CATRRDPQTYEQYF.

This clonotype was found a few times. This chain connects TRBV6-1 to TRBJ2-7, with D tentatively TRBD1 or TRBD2 (5 bases each). V was shortened by 6 bases and J by 5 bases, with 29 bases between the two germline ends. Per germline, CDR1 MNHNS and CDR2 SASEGT. The CDR3 sequence is 18 residues long. The CDR3 DNA sequence: TGTGCCAGCAGCCCTCTAGGGACCCCGGCCTCTTCGATTAACGAGCAGTACTTC. Its protein product is CASSPLGTPASSINEQYF.

The chain couples TRBV5-5 to TRBJ1-5; D not resolved. The V gene's germline CDR1 is SGHKS and CDR2 YYEKEE (reference sequence). V shed 0 bases and J shed 6 bases, with 13 bases lying between them. This CDR3 has 15 residues. CDR3 sequence reads: CASSLDVTPGQPQHF. CDR3 DNA: TGTGCCAGCAGCTTGGACGTGACTCCAGGTCAGCCCCAGCATTTT.

The chain employs TRBV9 and TRBJ1-3; unclear D gene. The length of the CDR3 is 13 residues. The germline V gene encodes CDR1 SGDLS and CDR2 YYNGEE. Trimming removed 3 bases from V and 4 bases from J, with 8 bases in between. Here the CDR3 DNA reads TGTGCCAGCAGCGACACCACAGGAAACACCATATATTTT. This codes for CASSDTTGNTIYF.

The J gene is TRBJ1-4, the V gene TRBV20-1; possible D gene TRBD1, 5 bases. The germline V gene encodes CDR1 DFQATT and CDR2 SNEGSKA (reference sequence). The V end was cut by 6 bases, the J end by 2 bases, with 10 bases between. The length of the CDR3 is 13 residues. The CDR3 bases are TGCAGTGCCCTCGGGGGTACTAATGAAAAACTGTTTTTT. Protein product: CSALGGTNEKLFF.

There are a few counts of this clonotype. The chain couples TRBV7-9 to TRBJ2-1, with 8 bases aligning to TRBD2. This CDR3 has 16 residues. The germline V gene has CDR1 SEHNR and CDR2 FQNEAQ (reference sequence). The ends lost 4 bases at V and 0 bases at J; junction bases unmatched: 5. CDR3 protein: CASSSRRGGSYNEQFF. As DNA, the CDR3 is TGTGCCAGCAGCTCGCGACGGGGGGGCTCCTACAATGAGCAGTTCTTC.

V is TRBV10-3 and J is TRBJ2-7; 8 bases are a match to TRBD1. V lost 6 bases and J lost 2; bases outside the gene matches: 9. Per the germline V gene, CDR1 is ENHRY and CDR2 is SYGVKD. This CDR3 contains 15 residues. The chain's CDR3 is CAIREGQVPTYEQYF. CDR3 DNA sequence: TGTGCCATCAGGGAGGGACAGGTCCCAACCTACGAGCAGTACTTC.

The sample holds many counts of this clonotype. This chain links TRBV20-1 with TRBJ2-7; D unclear. V shed 5 bases and J shed 9 bases, with 14 bases lying between them. Germline loops: CDR1 DFQATT, CDR2 SNEGSKA (reference sequence). This CDR3 spans 11 amino acids. The CDR3: CSAAVLSGQYF. CDR3 nucleotide sequence: TGCAGTGCTGCGGTCCTTTCCGGGCAGTACTTC.